Given below is one TCR beta chain in context. The CDR3 runs 15 residues. V was cut by 0 bases and J by 8 bases, with 14 bases left in between. CDR1 and CDR2 from the germline V gene are SGHRS and YFSETQ. This record comes from a study of blood T cell repertoires in COVID-19. Profiled with immunoSEQ multiplex PCR; TCRdb holds only in-frame clones, not every one. The table includes 310,000 or so clones, 87% detected once. The chain uses TRBV5-1 and TRBJ1-4; D remains unclear. Material: peripheral blood. The TCR sequence derives from a woman aged 50 to 60 who had recovered from COVID-19. The CDR3 DNA reads TGCGCCAGCAGCTTGGCCGCCCTCTCAGGCGAAAAACTGTTTTTT. Its protein is CASSLAALSGEKLFF.